The 27 T cell receptor beta chains in this list originate from one sample, sequenced in a study of human T cells and chemical hapten exposure. Time point noted: healthy volunteer bleed at 2 weeks. Unfractionated whole blood yielded the extracted total RNA. TCRdb passed the RACE reads through MiXCR, listing each CDR3 protein once. Here the sample spans roughly 120,000 distinct CDR3 sequences, roughly 9% being singletons. Sequences were obtained from whole blood. These receptors all stem from a male donor in good health. Some clones in this sample may be carry-over from other donors' samples.

This clonotype was picked up a small number of times. The chain couples TRBV12-3 or TRBV12-4 to TRBJ2-1, with 7 bases lining up with TRBD2. CDR3 length: 12 residues. V gave up 11 bases and J gave up 4 bases; unmatched junction bases: 5. The chain's CDR3 is CAAGLTYNEQFF. Written as DNA, the CDR3 is TGTGCCGCGGGACTAACTTACAATGAGCAGTTCTTC.

This clonotype was detected only a few times. The gene calls are TRBV6-5 and TRBJ2-7; 9 nucleotides line up with TRBD2. V shed 4 bases and J 2 bases; nucleotides not matched to a gene: 9. The germline V gene has CDR1 MNHEY and CDR2 SVGAGI. CDR3 length: 16 residues. CDR3 sequence (DNA): TGTGCCAGCAGTTTCTTTCCGGGACTAGCAACCTACGAGCAGTACTTC. The encoded protein is CASSFFPGLATYEQYF.

This clonotype was detected many times. The chain uses TRBV29-1 and TRBJ1-1, with 7 bases that match TRBD1. Germline lookup yields CDR1 SQVTM and CDR2 ANQGSEA. Trimming cost V 4 bases and J 10 bases; bases outside gene matches: 12. The length of the CDR3 is 13 residues. For the CDR3, the DNA is TGCAGCGTTGTGGGACAGTTTCACCTGGGAGCTTTCTTT. Protein: CSVVGQFHLGAFF.

The J gene is TRBJ2-4, the V gene TRBV4-3; 7 nucleotides match TRBD2. V gave up 0 bases and J gave up 8 bases; unmatched junction bases: 10. This CDR3 contains 16 residues. CDR1 is LGHNA and CDR2 is YSLEER in the germline V gene. In DNA, the CDR3 is TGCGCCAGCAGCCAAGATCCGAGCGGGGTGGGGGACATTCAGTACTTC. It encodes CASSQDPSGVGDIQYF.

This rearrangement joins TRBV6-5 to TRBJ2-3; D gene uncertain. V gave up 7 bases and J gave up 2 bases, with 16 bases separating them. Germline lookup yields CDR1 MNHEY and CDR2 SVGAGI. The CDR3 length is 15 residues. The CDR3, as DNA: TGTGCCAGCACCCCCGATGGCAGATACACAGATACGCAGTATTTT. Translation gives CASTPDGRYTDTQYF.

The chain uses TRBV20-1 and TRBJ2-7, with D perhaps being TRBD1 or TRBD2 (5 bases each). CDR3 size: 15 residues. The germline V gene encodes CDR1 DFQATT and CDR2 SNEGSKA (reference sequence). V shed 0 bases and J shed 5 bases, with 17 bases lying between them. CDR3 in DNA: TGCAGTGCTAGAGATCACCGGCGGCTGGGGGACGAGCAGTACTTC. Encoded protein: CSARDHRRLGDEQYF.

This clonotype was recorded many times. The chain uses TRBV7-2 and TRBJ2-7; 11 positions match TRBD2. J gave up 0 bases and V 5 bases, and 6 bases lay outside the gene matches. Per germline, CDR1 SGHTA and CDR2 FQGNSA. This CDR3 spans 16 amino acids. The CDR3 DNA reads TGTGCCAGCAGCCCCCTAACTAGCGGGAGCTCCTACGAGCAGTACTTC. The encoded protein is CASSPLTSGSSYEQYF.

This clonotype was found many times. V gene TRBV2 combines with J gene TRBJ2-1; 11 bases are a match to TRBD2. Germline trimming cut 5 bases from V and 8 bases from J; bases unmatched to any gene: 8. Germline V lookup: CDR1 SNHLY, CDR2 FYNNEI. The CDR3 consists of 15 residues. The CDR3 DNA reads as TGTGCCAGCAGTCCACTAGCGGGAGTGGGGGATGAGCAGTTCTTC. Amino acids: CASSPLAGVGDEQFF.

The chain recombines TRBV5-1 with TRBJ1-1; 7 nucleotides match TRBD1. The germline CDR1 and CDR2 sequences are SGHRS and YFSETQ. This CDR3 comprises 14 residues. V shed 3 bases, J shed 6 bases, and the junction held 8 bases outside the gene matches. CDR3 nucleotide sequence: TGCGCCAGCAGCTCGACTACCGGGACAGCTGAAGCTTTCTTT. Amino acids: CASSSTTGTAEAFF.

This clonotype was picked up many times. The V and J genes are TRBV7-2 and TRBJ1-4; the D gene is possibly TRBD1 (5 bases). Trimming removed 5 bases from V and 0 bases from J, with 10 bases in between. Germline V gene lookup returns CDR1 SGHTA and CDR2 FQGNSA. The CDR3 totals 15 residues. For the CDR3, the DNA is TGTGCCAGCAGCGCGGACACAGCAACTAATGAAAAACTGTTTTTT. Translated: CASSADTATNEKLFF.

The chain carries TRBV7-2 and TRBJ1-1; a weak D match, TRBD1 (5 bases). The V gene's germline CDR1 is SGHTA and CDR2 FQGNSA. The CDR3 is 16 amino acids. V lost 3 bases and J lost 3, with 17 bases in between. CDR3 nucleotides: TGTGCCAGCAGCTTGTCTTCAGGGTACTTTGACACTGAAGCTTTCTTT. Translation: CASSLSSGYFDTEAFF.

In its sample, this clonotype was seen many times. The chain recombines TRBV20-1 with TRBJ1-2; D may be TRBD1 (5 bases). V shed 1 base and J shed 6 bases, with 15 bases lying between them. Germline-derived CDR1 and CDR2 are DFQATT and SNEGSKA (reference sequence). This CDR3 comprises 14 residues. The CDR3 is CSARAPGGNNGYTF. CDR3 coding DNA: TGCAGTGCTAGAGCCCCCGGGGGAAACAATGGCTACACCTTC.

This clonotype has at least ten counts. The chain uses TRBV6-2 or TRBV6-3 and TRBJ2-7; D unresolved. The CDR3 covers 12 residues. Trimming shortened V by 6 bases and J by 3 bases, and 9 bases separated the two germline ends. Looked up from germline, CDR1 is MNHEY and CDR2 is SVGEGT. The CDR3 loop reads CASSHGLYEQYF. DNA for the CDR3: TGTGCCAGCAGCCACGGCCTCTACGAGCAGTACTTC.

This clonotype was seen only a few times. The rearrangement links TRBV7-9 to TRBJ2-6; D is undetermined. The CDR3 is 16 residues long. Germline V lookup: CDR1 SEHNR, CDR2 FQNEAQ (reference sequence). V dropped 6 bases and J dropped 0 bases, with 12 bases sitting between them. The CDR3 DNA is TGTGCCAGCAGGCCCCAGCTGGGCTCTGGGGCCAACGTCCTGACTTTC. Protein sequence: CASRPQLGSGANVLTF.

This clonotype was recorded many times. For the CDR3, the DNA is TGTGCCAGCAGTTTATCCACACAGGGGGCGGACTACGAGCAGTACTTC. Protein: CASSLSTQGADYEQYF. This chain uses TRBV27 with TRBJ2-7; 9 bases are a match to TRBD1. Looked up from germline, CDR1 is MNHEY and CDR2 is SMNVEV (reference sequence). The trim removed 0 bases at V and 3 bases at J, leaving 6 bases unmatched. This CDR3 is built from 16 residues.

Regarding this clonotype: This may arise from a read error, as a much more abundant clone is one base away. The genes are TRBV4-2 and TRBJ1-1; 12 bases line up with TRBD1. The CDR3 extends over 17 amino acids. CDR1 is LGHNA, CDR2 YNFKEQ, per germline. CDR3 DNA: TGTGCCAGCAGCCCAAGGTCGGGACAGGGGGCTCACACTGAACCTTTCTTT. It encodes CASSPRSGQGAHTEPFF.

The chain uses TRBV4-2 and TRBJ2-7, with 8 nucleotides matching TRBD1. The CDR3 runs to 16 residues. Germline trimming cut 0 bases from V and 3 bases from J; bases unmatched to any gene: 7. Germline CDR1 LGHNA, CDR2 YNFKEQ. In DNA form, the CDR3 reads TGTGCCAGCAGCCAAGATCTGGCAGGGGGCAACTACGAGCAGTACTTC. Its protein is CASSQDLAGGNYEQYF.

This clonotype was picked up a small number of times. The genes are TRBV14 and TRBJ2-1; 8 bases line up with TRBD1. With V trimmed by 1 base and J by 5 bases, 13 bases remained unmatched. The germline V gene encodes CDR1 SGHDN and CDR2 FVKESK. The CDR3 consists of 18 residues. In DNA form, the CDR3 reads TGTGCCAGCAGCCAAGCATGGGGACAGGCCGGTGCGAACAATGAGCAGTTCTTC. Encoded protein: CASSQAWGQAGANNEQFF.

This chain joins TRBV5-1 and TRBJ2-5; no reliable D call. V was clipped by 4 bases and J by 10 bases, with 17 bases between them. The CDR3 covers 13 residues. Germline CDR1 and CDR2: SGHRS and YFSETQ. The CDR3 loop reads CASSPLVDRGQYF. As DNA, the CDR3 is TGCGCCAGCAGCCCGCTTGTTGACCGCGGCCAGTACTTC. The full variable domain, its missing parts supplied by reference TRBV5-1 and TRBJ2-5, is KAGVTQTPRYLIKTRGQQVTLSCSPISGHRSVSWYQQTPGQGLQFLFEYFSETQRNKGNFPGRFSGRQFSNSRSEMNVSTLELGDSALYLCASSPLVDRGQYFGPGTRLLVL.

This clonotype is a singleton in its sample. One end of the junction fails to match germline, which may point to a read error. J is TRBJ1-1 and V is TRBV11-2; 9 bases are a match to TRBD1. Germline V gene lookup returns CDR1 SGHAT and CDR2 FQNNGV. This CDR3 contains 15 residues. The CDR3 is CESSSKGQGPTGALF. The DNA of the CDR3 is TGTGAAAGCAGCTCAAAGGGACAGGGCCCAACTGGGGCTTTATTT.

The chain has TRBV27 and TRBJ2-7; D ambiguous. Trimming stripped 0 bases from V and 2 bases from J, with 8 bases between. Germline loops: CDR1 MNHEY, CDR2 SMNVEV (reference sequence). The CDR3 contains 14 residues. In nucleotides, the CDR3 is TGTGCCAGCAGTTTATCGCCAGGTGCCTACGAGCAGTACTTC. Protein product: CASSLSPGAYEQYF.

This clonotype was recorded at least ten times. The V gene is TRBV5-1, the J gene TRBJ2-1; 15 bases agree with TRBD2. J was trimmed by 7 bases and V by 0 bases; bases with no gene match: 11. The CDR3 totals 19 residues. CDR1 and CDR2 from the germline V gene are SGHRS and YFSETQ. CDR3 residues: CASSLATGLAGGRRNEQFF. For the CDR3, the DNA is TGCGCCAGCAGCTTGGCTACTGGACTAGCGGGAGGGCGTAGGAATGAGCAGTTCTTC.

This chain joins TRBV5-1 and TRBJ2-2; no clear D. V was pared by 5 bases and J by 3 bases, with 8 bases between. Germline-derived CDR1 and CDR2 are SGHRS and YFSETQ. CDR3 length: 13 residues. Written as DNA, the CDR3 is TGCGCCAGCAGGGGTGCGGACACCGGGGAGCTGTTTTTT. It is translated as CASRGADTGELFF.

The V and J genes are TRBV20-1 and TRBJ1-1; D remains unclear. Germline-derived CDR1 and CDR2 are DFQATT and SNEGSKA (reference sequence). The V end was cut by 0 bases, the J end by 4 bases, with 18 bases between. The CDR3 runs to 16 residues. This CDR3 is CSAREPPSVSVTEAFF. CDR3 coding DNA: TGCAGTGCTAGAGAACCGCCGTCGGTTTCCGTCACTGAAGCTTTCTTT.

The rearrangement links TRBV19 to TRBJ2-3; D not certain. V lost 5 bases and J 2 bases, leaving 14 bases between the germline ends. The V gene's germline CDR1 is LNHDA and CDR2 SQIVND (reference sequence). The CDR3 is 15 amino acids. CDR3 protein: CASSLSAVTTDTQYF. CDR3 nucleotides: TGTGCCAGTAGTCTCTCGGCGGTGACCACAGATACGCAGTATTTT.

This rearrangement joins TRBV14 to TRBJ1-6; D unresolved. The CDR3 runs to 12 residues. Germline CDR1 is SGHDN and CDR2 is FVKESK. V lost 9 bases and J 7 bases, leaving 10 bases between the germline ends. The CDR3 sequence: CASTIGNSPLHF. CDR3 coding DNA: TGTGCCAGTACCATCGGGAATTCACCCCTCCACTTT.

This clonotype has at least ten counts. CDR3 residues: CASSQDLEGYEQYF. For the CDR3, the DNA is TGCGCCAGCAGCCAAGATCTCGAGGGTTACGAGCAGTACTTC. The chain joins TRBV4-1 to TRBJ2-7; D is perhaps TRBD2 (5 bases). V was pared by 0 bases and J by 4 bases, with 10 bases between. Germline CDR1 reads MGHRA; CDR2 reads YSYEKL. The CDR3 is made up of 14 amino acids.